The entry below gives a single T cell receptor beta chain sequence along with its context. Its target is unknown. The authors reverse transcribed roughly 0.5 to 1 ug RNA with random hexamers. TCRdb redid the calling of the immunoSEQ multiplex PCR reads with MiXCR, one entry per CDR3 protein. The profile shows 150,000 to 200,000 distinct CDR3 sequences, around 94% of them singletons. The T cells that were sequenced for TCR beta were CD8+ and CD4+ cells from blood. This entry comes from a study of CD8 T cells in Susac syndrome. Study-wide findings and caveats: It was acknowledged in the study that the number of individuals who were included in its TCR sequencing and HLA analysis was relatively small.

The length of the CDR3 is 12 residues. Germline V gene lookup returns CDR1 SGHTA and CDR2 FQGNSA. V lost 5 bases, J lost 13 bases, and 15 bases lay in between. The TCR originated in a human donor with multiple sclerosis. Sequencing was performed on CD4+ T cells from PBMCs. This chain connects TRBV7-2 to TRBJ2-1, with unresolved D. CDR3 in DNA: TGTGCCAGCAGCGTTTACGGATCTGAACAGTTCTTC. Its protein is CASSVYGSEQFF.